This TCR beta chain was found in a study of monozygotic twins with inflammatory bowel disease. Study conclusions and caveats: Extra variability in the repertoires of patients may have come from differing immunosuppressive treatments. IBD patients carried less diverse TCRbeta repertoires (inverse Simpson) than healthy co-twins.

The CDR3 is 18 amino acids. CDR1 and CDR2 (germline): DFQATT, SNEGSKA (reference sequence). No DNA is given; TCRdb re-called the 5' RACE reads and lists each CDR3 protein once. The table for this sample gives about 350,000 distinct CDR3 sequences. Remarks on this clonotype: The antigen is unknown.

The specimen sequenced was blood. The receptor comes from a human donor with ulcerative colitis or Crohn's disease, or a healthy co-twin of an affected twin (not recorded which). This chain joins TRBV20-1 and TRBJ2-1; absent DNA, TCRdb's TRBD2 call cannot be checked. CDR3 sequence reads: CSAPRPLAGGPRVNEQFF.